This T cell receptor (beta chain) was observed in a study of Ad26.COV2.S vaccination and SARS-CoV-2 variants. The CDR3 extends over 16 amino acids. Germline V gene sequence: CDR1 MNHEY, CDR2 SVGEGT. V lost 4 bases and J lost 0, with 16 bases in between. Sequencing used immunoSEQ multiplex PCR; TCRdb keeps in-frame clones, though not all of them. The table has roughly 500,000 clones, roughly 85% seen once. Stated treatment: 15 to 20 received Ad26.COV2.S at low or high dose, single or two shots; 5 received placebo; per-sample allocation not given. Material that was analyzed had been drawn on day 63 after the first vaccine or placebo injection. Vaccination employed an Ad26 vector expressing the Wuhan-strain SARS-CoV-2 spike.

The receptor's source is a person aged 18 to 65 who received the Ad26.COV2.S COVID-19 vaccine or a placebo. The genes are TRBV6-2 or TRBV6-3 and TRBJ2-7; D is possibly TRBD1 (7 bases). The specimen was peripheral blood, collected in a trial of Ad26.COV2.S vaccine versus placebo. CDR3 sequence reads: CASSWGVDRDSYEQYF. CDR3 nucleotide sequence: TGTGCCAGCAGTTGGGGGGTAGACAGGGACTCCTACGAGCAGTACTTC.